A single sample is the source of the 3 T cell receptor beta chains below, sequenced in a study of lymphopenia after photon versus proton radiotherapy. Repertoires were generated with immunoSEQ multiplex PCR, while TCRdb's copy carries only in-frame clones and drops some. The table has 65,000 to 90,000 clones, around 92% seen once. The input for sequencing was peripheral blood, taken from a patient treated with photon-based radiotherapy. The receptors come from a woman between 35 and 50 years old with cholangiocarcinoma.

V usage is TRBV7-9 and J usage is TRBJ2-1; TRBD2 matches 12 bases. V shed 5 bases and J 7 bases; nucleotides not matched to a gene: 6. The CDR3 extends over 15 amino acids. In germline, CDR1 is SEHNR, CDR2 FQNEAQ (reference sequence). CDR3 region: CASSRTSGNLNEQFF. The CDR3, as DNA: TGTGCCAGCAGCCGGACTAGCGGGAACCTTAATGAGCAGTTCTTC.

V and J are TRBV9 and TRBJ1-2; D remains unclear. Germline CDR1 SGDLS, CDR2 YYNGEE. V lost 3 bases and J 7 bases, leaving 4 bases between the germline ends. The length of the CDR3 is 10 residues. The CDR3 protein is CASSGAGYTF. CDR3 nucleotides: TGTGCCAGCAGCGGAGCTGGCTACACCTTC. The full variable domain, completed using reference TRBV9 and TRBJ1-2, is DSGVTQTPKHLITATGQRVTLRCSPRSGDLSVYWYQQSLDQGLQFLIQYYNGEERAKGNILERFSAQQFPDLHSELNLSSLELGDSALYFCASSGAGYTFGSGTRLTVV.

The V call is TRBV19, the J call TRBJ1-1, with a tentative D call TRBD1 (6 bases). The germline V gene encodes CDR1 LNHDA and CDR2 SQIVND (reference sequence). This CDR3 has 16 residues. Trimming stripped 4 bases from V and 4 bases from J, with 19 bases between. The CDR3 sequence: CASSSPPRGHGTEAFF. CDR3 in DNA: TGTGCCAGTAGTAGCCCCCCACGGGGGCATGGCACTGAAGCTTTCTTT.